This entry concerns a single T cell receptor beta chain. The antigen is unknown. Sequencing was performed with immunoSEQ multiplex PCR; in TCRdb, only in-frame clones are kept and a portion is missing. The sample lists roughly 14,000 clones, about 86% occurring once. These data belong to a study of PD-1 blockade in classical Hodgkin lymphoma. Study-wide results and caveats: Patients with a complete response exhibited baseline diversity comparable to newly diagnosed patients. Before treatment, TCR diversity in newly diagnosed patients was reportedly lower than in healthy donors. CD4+ TCR diversity, unlike CD8+, climbed significantly by C4D1. Still unresolved is the cause of the repertoire differences, which may be disease activity or prior therapy.

CDR3 length: 15 amino acids. From germline, CDR1 is MNHNS and CDR2 SASEGT. V dropped 1 base and J dropped 5 bases, with 14 bases sitting between them. Every one of the patients relapsed after autologous stem cell transplantation (brentuximab vedotin exposure was variable). The TCR sequence derives from a human donor with classical Hodgkin lymphoma. This sample comprised peripheral blood mononuclear cells (PBMCs), obtained at baseline. The V and J genes are TRBV6-1 and TRBJ1-2; maybe TRBD1 (5 bases). CDR3 in amino acids: CASSEVQEEGYGYTF. The CDR3 DNA sequence: TGTGCCAGCAGTGAAGTGCAGGAGGAGGGGTATGGCTACACCTTC.